One sample yielded the 25 T cell receptor beta chains listed below, sequenced in a study of CD8 T cells in ankylosing spondylitis. Study results and caveats: Characteristic, it appeared, of ankylosing spondylitis blood was a TCR beta motif of eight highly homologous variants.

What these receptors recognize is not known. TCRdb reanalysed the 5' RACE reads using MiXCR and keeps one entry per CDR3 protein. The sample includes hundreds of thousands of distinct CDR3 sequences, 12% of them seen just once. Input material: blood, either unsorted or a sorted T cell fraction (not recorded which). These receptor sequences come from a male donor with ankylosing spondylitis.

The CDR3 DNA follows: TGTGCCATCAGTGAGGAAACAGGTTACGAGCAGTACTTC. It codes for CAISEETGYEQYF. The chain uses TRBV10-3 and TRBJ2-7, with D maybe TRBD1 (5 bases). V lost 2 bases, J lost 4 bases, and 9 bases lay in between. The CDR3 loop spans 13 amino acids. Germline V CDR1 and CDR2: ENHRY, SYGVKD.

This clonotype was found many times. V is TRBV29-1 and J is TRBJ2-3, with D possibly being TRBD1 (5 bases). Germline CDR1 and CDR2: SQVTM and ANQGSEA. The CDR3 runs to 12 residues. V lost 4 bases to trimming and J lost 3 bases, with 8 bases between them. CDR3 protein: CSVGWTTDTQYF. Written as DNA, the CDR3 is TGCAGCGTTGGGTGGACAACAGATACGCAGTATTTT.

The chain is built from TRBV6-5 and TRBJ1-4; 10 nucleotides match TRBD1. Germline assignment: CDR1 MNHEY and CDR2 SVGAGI. The CDR3 runs 15 residues. V gave up 4 bases and J gave up 5 bases; unmatched junction bases: 4. The CDR3 DNA sequence: TGTGCCAGCAGTTCCGAGGACAGGGGGAATGAAAAACTGTTTTTT. Its protein is CASSSEDRGNEKLFF.

This clonotype was found a few times. The V gene is TRBV20-1, the J gene TRBJ2-1; D is possibly TRBD2 (5 bases). Trimming stripped 2 bases from V and 6 bases from J, with 17 bases between. CDR3 size: 15 residues. CDR1 DFQATT and CDR2 SNEGSKA come from the germline V gene (reference sequence). The CDR3 protein is CSARRRGSISNEQFF. DNA of the CDR3: TGCAGTGCTAGACGTCGAGGGAGCATATCCAATGAGCAGTTCTTC.

In this sample, this clonotype turned up a few times. The chain uses TRBV20-1 and TRBJ2-7; 9 bases fit TRBD2. This CDR3 is built from 16 residues. V lost 3 bases to trimming and J lost 3 bases; unmatched junction nucleotides: 12. Germline-derived CDR1 and CDR2 are DFQATT and SNEGSKA (reference sequence). In nucleotides, the CDR3 is TGCAGTGCTAGCGGTGTTAGCGGGAGAGCGGGCTACGAGCAGTACTTC. Translating gives CSASGVSGRAGYEQYF.

This clonotype was observed a few times. The chain links TRBV5-1 to TRBJ2-1; 8 nucleotides agree with TRBD2. The CDR3 runs 14 residues. CDR1 and CDR2 from the germline V gene are SGHRS and YFSETQ. Trimming at V came to 4 bases and at J to 10 bases, leaving 10 bases not matched to a gene. The CDR3 loop is CASSNQRERGEQFF. The CDR3 nucleotides are TGCGCCAGCAGCAACCAGCGGGAGCGGGGGGAGCAGTTCTTC. Full variable domain (outside the CDR3, taken from reference TRBV5-1 and TRBJ2-1): KAGVTQTPRYLIKTRGQQVTLSCSPISGHRSVSWYQQTPGQGLQFLFEYFSETQRNKGNFPGRFSGRQFSNSRSEMNVSTLELGDSALYLCASSNQRERGEQFFGPGTRLTVL.

This chain joins TRBV7-9 and TRBJ1-1, with D perhaps TRBD1 (6 bases). The CDR3 is made up of 13 amino acids. Trimming removed 4 bases from V and 6 bases from J, with 12 bases in between. CDR1 SEHNR and CDR2 FQNEAQ come from the germline V gene (reference sequence). The CDR3 DNA reads TGTGCCAGCAGCTACTTGCAGGGGCCTGAAGCTTTCTTT. This encodes CASSYLQGPEAFF.

The V gene is TRBV12-3 or TRBV12-4, the J gene TRBJ2-7; 9 bases agree with TRBD1. The junction had 8 bases not matched to a gene; V was cut back by 6 bases and J by 5 bases. The CDR3 has 14 amino acids. The CDR3 is CASSQDRGYHEQYF. In nucleotides, the CDR3 is TGTGCCAGCAGCCAGGACAGGGGATACCACGAGCAGTACTTC.

The chain joins TRBV5-3 to TRBJ2-5; TRBD1 matches at 7 bases. TRBV5-3 is an open reading frame whose function is uncertain. V lost 0 bases and J lost 4; bases outside the gene matches: 0. The CDR3 is made up of 13 amino acids. CDR3 region: CARSLGQGETQYF. CDR3 nucleotides: TGTGCCAGAAGCTTGGGACAGGGAGAGACCCAGTACTTC.

J is TRBJ1-2 and V is TRBV6-1; D is uncertain. CDR1 and CDR2 (germline): MNHNS, SASEGT. The CDR3 is 14 amino acids. With 6 bases removed from V and 7 bases from J, the gap between germline ends came to 18 bases. The CDR3 DNA is TGTGCCAGCAGGGGTGAAGGGAGGGCGCGTGGCTACACCTTC. It translates to CASRGEGRARGYTF.

This clonotype was found a few times. This rearrangement joins TRBV28 to TRBJ1-1; TRBD1 matches at 9 bases. J was trimmed by 6 bases and V by 3 bases; bases with no gene match: 11. Germline CDR1 reads MDHEN; CDR2 reads SYDVKM. The CDR3 runs to 16 residues. The DNA of the CDR3 is TGTGCCAGCAGTTTCCGGGACAGGGTGTTGAGGGCTGAAGCTTTCTTT. Its translation is CASSFRDRVLRAEAFF.

At least ten counts were recorded for this clonotype. The rearrangement joins TRBV20-1 to TRBJ2-2; D assignment may be TRBD1 or TRBD2 (5 bases each). The length of the CDR3 is 16 residues. Between the trimmed V and J ends, which lost 7 bases and 6 bases, there was a span of 24 bases. The germline CDR1 and CDR2 sequences are DFQATT and SNEGSKA (reference sequence). The CDR3 nucleotides are TGCAGTGGAGCCGGGACCCCGAAGCCCTACGCCGGGGAGCTGTTTTTT. Translation: CSGAGTPKPYAGELFF.

This clonotype was recorded at least ten times. The CDR3 region is CASSWDRGGYTF. Written as DNA, the CDR3 is TGTGCCAGCAGCTGGGACAGGGGCGGCTACACCTTC. This sequence joins TRBV5-6 and TRBJ1-2, with TRBD1 identical over 10 bases. The CDR3 loop spans 12 amino acids. The V gene end was trimmed by 3 bases and the J gene end by 8 bases; junction bases not matched to a gene: 1. CDR1 is SGHDT and CDR2 is YYEEEE in the germline V gene.

The chain links TRBV5-1 to TRBJ2-7, with 9 nucleotides matching TRBD2. CDR3 size: 15 residues. Germline trimming cut 9 bases from V and 5 bases from J; bases unmatched to any gene: 15. Germline V gene lookup returns CDR1 SGHRS and CDR2 YFSETQ. CDR3 protein: CATKEVSGSQNEQYF. The CDR3 DNA reads TGCGCCACCAAGGAGGTTAGCGGGAGTCAGAACGAGCAGTACTTC.

This clonotype showed up just a few times. CDR3 DNA: TGCAGCGTTGTTTCAGGGACTGGGGCCAACGTCCTGACTTTC. Translation: CSVVSGTGANVLTF. The V gene is TRBV29-1, the J gene TRBJ2-6, with TRBD1 as a possible D gene (5 bases). The CDR3 spans 14 residues. The V gene's germline CDR1 is SQVTM and CDR2 ANQGSEA. Deletions cut 4 bases from V and 2 bases from J, with 9 bases between.

The rearrangement joins TRBV20-1 to TRBJ2-3; D might be TRBD1 or TRBD2, each matching 5 bases. Trimming stripped 5 bases from V and 5 bases from J, with 14 bases between. The CDR3 consists of 13 residues. CDR1 and CDR2 (germline): DFQATT, SNEGSKA (reference sequence). The CDR3 DNA reads as TGCAGTGCTCCCCCCAATGGGGGAGATACGCAGTATTTT. Translating it yields CSAPPNGGDTQYF.

The V call is TRBV24-1, the J call TRBJ2-3, with D perhaps matching TRBD1 or TRBD2 (5 bases each). This CDR3 comprises 14 residues. CDR1 and CDR2 (germline): KGHDR, SFDVKD. The V gene lost 5 bases and the J gene lost 4 bases, with 12 bases spanning the gap. Here the CDR3 reads CATSALRDADTQYF. CDR3 bases: TGTGCCACCAGTGCCCTCAGGGACGCAGATACGCAGTATTTT.

The chain is built from TRBV12-3 or TRBV12-4 and TRBJ1-1; D call uncertain. V was pared by 7 bases and J by 8 bases, with 11 bases between. The CDR3 has 11 residues. The chain's CDR3 is CASNTGQEAFF. CDR3 nucleotide sequence: TGTGCCAGCAATACCGGGCAAGAAGCTTTCTTT.

This clonotype was seen many times. This chain joins TRBV7-2 and TRBJ1-2; D uncertain. This CDR3 contains 14 residues. V was trimmed by 5 bases and J by 2 bases, leaving 12 bases between them. Per germline, CDR1 SGHTA and CDR2 FQGNSA. The chain's CDR3 is CASSQGRMNYGYTF. The CDR3 nucleotides are TGTGCCAGCAGCCAAGGACGGATGAACTATGGCTACACCTTC.

The rearrangement uses TRBV5-8 and TRBJ1-5; the D gene is possibly TRBD1 (5 bases). V lost 3 bases and J lost 5, with 12 bases in between. The CDR3 length is 14 residues. Germline loops: CDR1 SGHTS, CDR2 YDEGEE. This chain's CDR3 is CASSYSGPYQPQHF. The CDR3 DNA is TGTGCCAGCAGCTACTCGGGACCCTATCAGCCCCAGCATTTT.

This clonotype was seen only a few times. This chain uses TRBV10-2 with TRBJ2-1; the D gene could be TRBD1 or TRBD2 (5 bases each). Deletions cut 7 bases from V and 4 bases from J, with 14 bases between. The CDR3 has 14 amino acids. Germline CDR1 WSHSY, CDR2 SAAADI. DNA for the CDR3: TGCGCCAGCACACGGGACGGAAATTACAATGAGCAGTTCTTC. Its protein product is CASTRDGNYNEQFF.

The gene calls are TRBV20-1 and TRBJ1-5; D gene ambiguous. The germline V and J ends were trimmed by 6 bases and 3 bases, with 15 bases remaining between them. The CDR3 is 14 residues long. In germline, CDR1 is DFQATT, CDR2 SNEGSKA (reference sequence). DNA of the CDR3: TGCAGTGCCACCCCCGGACGGATCAATCAGCCCCAGCATTTT. This gives the protein CSATPGRINQPQHF.

The table lists this clonotype with many counts. The V and J genes are TRBV20-1 and TRBJ2-1; no clear D gene. Germline V gene data show CDR1 as DFQATT and CDR2 as SNEGSKA (reference sequence). The V and J ends lost 3 bases and 6 bases respectively, with 12 bases between them. The CDR3 consists of 13 residues. The CDR3: CSARAPKANEQFF. Here the CDR3 DNA reads TGCAGTGCTAGGGCCCCGAAGGCCAATGAGCAGTTCTTC.

The V gene is TRBV2, the J gene TRBJ1-2; the D gene is possibly TRBD1 (5 bases). The CDR3 loop spans 14 amino acids. V was trimmed by 5 bases and J by 2 bases, leaving 12 bases between them. Germline V gene sequence: CDR1 SNHLY, CDR2 FYNNEI. This CDR3 reads CASSRVGQNYGYTF. The CDR3 nucleotides read TGTGCCAGCAGTAGGGTGGGGCAGAACTATGGCTACACCTTC.

This clonotype was recorded at least ten times. The rearrangement joins TRBV12-3 or TRBV12-4 to TRBJ2-2; no clear D gene. The CDR3 has 13 amino acids. With 3 bases removed from V and 6 bases from J, the gap between germline ends came to 8 bases. The CDR3 protein is CASSFQGPGELFF. CDR3 sequence (DNA): TGTGCCAGCAGTTTTCAAGGGCCCGGGGAGCTGTTTTTT.